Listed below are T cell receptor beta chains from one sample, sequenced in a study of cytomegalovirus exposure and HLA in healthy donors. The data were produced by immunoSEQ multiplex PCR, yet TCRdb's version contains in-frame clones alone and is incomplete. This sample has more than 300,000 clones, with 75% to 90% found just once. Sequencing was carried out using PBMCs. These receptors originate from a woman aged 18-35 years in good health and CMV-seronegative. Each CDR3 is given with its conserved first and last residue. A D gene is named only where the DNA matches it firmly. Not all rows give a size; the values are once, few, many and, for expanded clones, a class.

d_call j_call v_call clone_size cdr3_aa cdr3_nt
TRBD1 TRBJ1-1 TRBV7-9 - CASSLEGTGFMNTEAFF TGTGCCAGCAGCTTAGAAGGGACAGGGTTCATGAACACTGAAGCTTTCTTT
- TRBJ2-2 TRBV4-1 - CASSQAGGRGTGELFF TGCGCCAGCAGCCAAGCGGGGGGCCGAGGAACCGGGGAGCTGTTTTTT
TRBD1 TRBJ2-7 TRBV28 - CASSPGVGTVSSYEQYF TGTGCCAGCAGTCCCGGGGTCGGGACAGTCTCCTCCTACGAGCAGTACTTC
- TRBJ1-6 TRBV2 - CASSEGSVYNSPLHF TGTGCCAGCAGTGAAGGGAGCGTATATAATTCACCCCTCCACTTT
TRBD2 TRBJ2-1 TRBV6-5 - CASSYELAGGRNEQFF TGTGCCAGCAGTTACGAATTGGCGGGGGGGCGGAATGAGCAGTTCTTC
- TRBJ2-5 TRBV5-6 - CASSYYTGETQYF TGTGCCAGCAGCTACTACACAGGGGAGACCCAGTACTTC
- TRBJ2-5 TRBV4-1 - CASSQPYRAQETQYF TGCGCCAGCAGCCAACCATACAGAGCCCAAGAGACCCAGTACTTC
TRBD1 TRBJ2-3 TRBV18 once CASSPNGQGSTDTQYF TGTGCCAGCTCACCAAATGGACAGGGAAGCACAGATACGCAGTATTTT
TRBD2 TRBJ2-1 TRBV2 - CASSEGLAAYNEQFF TGTGCCAGCAGTGAAGGACTAGCGGCCTACAATGAGCAGTTCTTC
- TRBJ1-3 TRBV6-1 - CASSENPGAGNTIYF TGTGCCAGCAGTGAAAATCCAGGGGCAGGAAACACCATATATTTT
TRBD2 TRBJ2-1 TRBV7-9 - CASSLVRTSGGERFF TGTGCCAGCAGCTTAGTTCGAACTAGCGGGGGGGAGAGATTCTTC
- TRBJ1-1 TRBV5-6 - CASSGEGEAFF TGTGCCAGCAGCGGGGAGGGTGAAGCTTTCTTT
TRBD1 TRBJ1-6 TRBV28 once CASKLGQGARYSPLHF TGTGCCAGCAAACTCGGACAGGGGGCGCGTTATTCACCCCTCCACTTT
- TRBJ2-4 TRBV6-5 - CASSYSRVGNIQYF TGTGCCAGCAGTTACTCACGGGTCGGGAACATTCAGTACTTC
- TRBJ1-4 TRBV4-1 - CASSQAVVEKLFF TGCGCCAGCAGCCAAGCTGTAGTTGAAAAACTGTTTTTT
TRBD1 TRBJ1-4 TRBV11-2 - CASSLDLGQGAGEKLFF TGTGCCAGCAGCTTAGATCTAGGGCAGGGGGCAGGAGAAAAACTGTTTTTT
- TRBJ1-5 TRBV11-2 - CASSLDLPYGGNQPQHF TGTGCCAGCAGCTTAGATCTCCCCTACGGGGGCAATCAGCCCCAGCATTTT
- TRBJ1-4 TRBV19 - CASSMTEALSEKLFF TGTGCCAGTAGTATGACGGAGGCTCTAAGCGAAAAACTGTTTTTT
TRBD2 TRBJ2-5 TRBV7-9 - CASSPTSGRETQYF TGTGCCAGCAGCCCCACTAGCGGGAGGGAGACCCAGTACTTC
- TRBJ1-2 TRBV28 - CASSFARDRGVRGLYYTF TGTGCCAGCAGTTTTGCCCGAGACCGGGGAGTAAGAGGTTTGTACTACACCTTC
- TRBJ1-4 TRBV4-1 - CASSERPGTGDEKLFF TGCGCCAGCAGCGAAAGACCCGGGACGGGAGATGAAAAACTGTTTTTT
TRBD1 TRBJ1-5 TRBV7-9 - CASSLEDRGLHF TGTGCCAGCAGCTTAGAAGACAGGGGCCTGCATTTT
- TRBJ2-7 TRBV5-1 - CASSLGQESYEQYF TGCGCCAGCAGCTTGGGACAGGAATCCTACGAGCAGTACTTC
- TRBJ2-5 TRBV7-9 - CASSAQGRETQYF TGTGCCAGCAGCGCACAGGGACGGGAGACCCAGTACTTC
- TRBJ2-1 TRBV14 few CASSQDEALRNYNEQFF TGTGCCAGCAGCCAAGATGAGGCACTTCGAAACTACAATGAGCAGTTCTTC
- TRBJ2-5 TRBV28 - CATRQVQETQYF TGTGCCACCAGACAGGTACAAGAGACCCAGTACTTC
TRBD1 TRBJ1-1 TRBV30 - CAWSSGTGGWYTEAFF TGTGCCTGGAGTTCCGGGACAGGGGGCTGGTACACTGAAGCTTTCTTT
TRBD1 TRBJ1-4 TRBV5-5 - CASTPGLGTGWGTNEKLFF TGTGCCAGCACCCCTGGTTTGGGGACAGGGTGGGGAACTAATGAAAAACTGTTTTTT
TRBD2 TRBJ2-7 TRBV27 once CASSPWTSGSNEQYF TGTGCCAGCAGTCCCTGGACTAGCGGGAGTAACGAGCAGTACTTC
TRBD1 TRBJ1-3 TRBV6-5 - CASSQGAFSGNTIYF TGTGCCAGCAGTCAGGGGGCTTTCTCTGGAAACACCATATATTTT
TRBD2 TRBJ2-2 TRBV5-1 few CASSKGGLANTGELFF TGCGCCAGCAGCAAGGGAGGACTAGCAAACACCGGGGAGCTGTTTTTT
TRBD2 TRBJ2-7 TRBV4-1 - CASSHIAGGPYEQYF TGCGCCAGCAGCCATATAGCGGGAGGCCCCTACGAGCAGTACTTC
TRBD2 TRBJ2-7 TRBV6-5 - CASSFSGGSSYEQYF TGTGCCAGCAGTTTCTCCGGGGGGAGCTCCTACGAGCAGTACTTC
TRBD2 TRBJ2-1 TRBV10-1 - CASSEGGGGNEQFF TGCGCCAGCAGTGAGGGTGGCGGGGGGAATGAGCAGTTCTTC
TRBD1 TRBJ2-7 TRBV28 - CASSFQGAISYEQYF TGTGCCAGCAGTTTCCAGGGGGCAATTTCCTACGAGCAGTACTTC
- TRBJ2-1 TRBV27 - CASSLYREGEQFF TGTGCCAGCAGTTTATACCGGGAAGGTGAGCAGTTCTTC
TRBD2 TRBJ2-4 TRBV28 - CASSLRGSGENIQYF TGTGCCAGCAGTTTGCGGGGGTCGGGCGAAAACATTCAGTACTTC
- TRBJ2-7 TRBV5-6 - CASSLAAANEQYF TGTGCCAGCAGCTTGGCGGCAGCGAACGAGCAGTACTTC
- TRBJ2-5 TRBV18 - CASSRSGQETQYF TGTGCCAGCTCACGATCAGGCCAAGAGACCCAGTACTTC
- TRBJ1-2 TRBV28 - CASSLPGVGYTF TGTGCCAGCAGTTTGCCAGGGGTCGGCTACACCTTC
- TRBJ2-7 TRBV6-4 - CASSENEISYEQYF TGTGCCAGCAGTGAGAACGAGATCTCCTACGAGCAGTACTTC
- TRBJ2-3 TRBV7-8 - CASSLAPEVDTQYF TGTGCCAGCAGCTTAGCGCCCGAGGTAGATACGCAGTATTTT
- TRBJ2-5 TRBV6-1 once CASSEIWGVRGQETQYF TGTGCCAGCAGTGAAATCTGGGGCGTTAGGGGGCAAGAGACCCAGTACTTC
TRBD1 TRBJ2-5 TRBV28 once CASSSDRDVETQYF TGTGCCAGCAGTTCAGACAGGGACGTGGAGACCCAGTACTTC
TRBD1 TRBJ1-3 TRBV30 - CACSTGGYGNTIYF TGTGCCTGTTCGACAGGGGGATATGGAAACACCATATATTTT
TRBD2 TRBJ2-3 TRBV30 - CAWSVPGGVTDTQYF TGTGCCTGGAGTGTACCGGGGGGGGTGACAGATACGCAGTATTTT
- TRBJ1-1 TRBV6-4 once CASSVTVNTEAFF TGTGCCAGCAGTGTAACAGTTAACACTGAAGCTTTCTTT
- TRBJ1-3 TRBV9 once CASSPSHRSSGNTIYF TGTGCCAGCAGTCCATCACACAGGAGCTCTGGAAACACCATATATTTT
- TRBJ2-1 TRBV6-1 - CASRGGFRVFNEQFF TGTGCCAGCAGGGGGGGATTTAGGGTATTCAATGAGCAGTTCTTC
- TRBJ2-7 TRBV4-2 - CASSQDSQRSSSYEQYF TGTGCCAGCAGCCAAGATAGTCAGCGGTCCAGCTCCTACGAGCAGTACTTC
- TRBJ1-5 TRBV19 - CASSIENQINQPQHF TGTGCCAGTAGTATAGAAAACCAGATCAATCAGCCCCAGCATTTT
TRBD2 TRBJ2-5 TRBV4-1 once CASSQAVRLAGSQETQYF TGCGCCAGCAGCCAAGCTGTTAGACTAGCGGGATCCCAAGAGACCCAGTACTTC
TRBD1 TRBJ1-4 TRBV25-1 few CASTGMGQGEKLFF TGTGCCAGCACTGGGATGGGACAGGGCGAAAAACTGTTTTTT
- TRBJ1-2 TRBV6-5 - CASSWNRDKHEGGYTF TGTGCCAGCAGTTGGAACCGGGACAAACATGAGGGGGGCTACACCTTC
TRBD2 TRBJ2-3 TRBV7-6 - CASSPYSGGALTDTQYF TGTGCCAGCAGCCCCTATAGCGGGGGGGCCCTCACAGATACGCAGTATTTT
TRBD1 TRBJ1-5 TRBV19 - CASSKWDRGQGNQPQHF TGTGCCAGTAGTAAATGGGACAGGGGGCAGGGCAATCAGCCCCAGCATTTT